This paragraph covers one T cell receptor beta chain sequence. The antigen remains unidentified. Second-dose recipients at about 4 or about 12 weeks were treated as one pooled group. This sample was included in a study of T cell responses to AZD1222 COVID-19 vaccine. General observations from the study: The donor cohort was predominantly white British with a female majority, and clonal diversity may have been underestimated. Repertoire sampling happened only post peak T cell response.

Repertoires were generated with immunoSEQ multiplex PCR, while TCRdb's copy carries only in-frame clones and drops some. The sample includes over 120,000 clones, around 93% of them seen just once. The CDR3 consists of 16 residues. In germline, CDR1 is SGHTA, CDR2 FQGNSA. With 5 bases removed from V and 0 bases from J, the gap between germline ends came to 14 bases. V and J are TRBV7-2 and TRBJ1-3; D unclear. This sequence was found in an adult who received the AZD1222 COVID-19 vaccine. The sample here was peripheral blood, taken 28 days after the second AZD1222 dose. CDR3 coding DNA: TGTGCCAGCAGCGTCACGGGCCTGAGCTCTGGAAACACCATATATTTT. It codes for CASSVTGLSSGNTIYF.